The 11 T cell receptor beta chains below all came from one sample that was sequenced in a study of CD8 T cells in Susac syndrome. Reverse transcription of about 0.5 to 1 ug RNA was carried out with random hexamers. MiXCR, applied by TCRdb to the immunoSEQ multiplex PCR reads, yields one record per CDR3 protein. The sample has about 250,000 distinct CDR3 sequences; just over 90% are singletons. Input material: CD4+ T cells from PBMCs. Source of these receptors: a human donor with multiple sclerosis.

V usage is TRBV30 and J usage is TRBJ2-3; D ambiguous. Trimming cost V 3 bases and J 11 bases, with 12 bases left between them. Germline CDR1 reads GTSNPN; CDR2 reads SVGIG (reference sequence). The CDR3 loop spans 11 amino acids. CDR3 in DNA: TGTGCCTGGAGCGCACTGGTGGGGCAGTATTTT. This gives the protein CAWSALVGQYF.

The chain recombines TRBV5-1 with TRBJ1-2; TRBD1 agrees at 8 bases. The germline gives CDR1 SGHRS, CDR2 YFSETQ. V dropped 1 base and J dropped 6; count of bases not matched to a gene: 11. The CDR3 sequence is 16 residues long. CDR3 nucleotide sequence: TGCGCCAGCAGCTTGACTATCGGACAGGGATCAAATGGCTACACCTTC. As protein: CASSLTIGQGSNGYTF.

In nucleotides, the CDR3 is TGTGCCAGCAGTCGGCAGGGGTACCGACAGCCCCAGCATTTT. It is translated as CASSRQGYRQPQHF. V gene TRBV5-6 combines with J gene TRBJ1-5; D is perhaps TRBD1 (6 bases). This CDR3 region has 14 residues. CDR1 SGHDT and CDR2 YYEEEE come from the germline V gene. Trimming pared 5 bases from V and 7 bases from J, leaving 16 bases between.

The chain employs TRBV12-3 or TRBV12-4 and TRBJ2-7; 8 nucleotides align to TRBD2. V trimming: 3 bases; J trimming: 7 bases; junction bases outside the gene matches: 5. The length of the CDR3 is 13 residues. CDR3 region: CASSFGGAREQYF. CDR3 nucleotides: TGTGCCAGCAGTTTCGGGGGGGCGAGAGAGCAGTACTTC.

The rearrangement uses TRBV2 and TRBJ2-3; TRBD2 matches 7 bases. V was pared by 5 bases and J by 5 bases, with 10 bases of the junction left unmatched. The germline V gene encodes CDR1 SNHLY and CDR2 FYNNEI. There are 15 residues in the CDR3. CDR3 amino acids: CASSRLVSGGDTQYF. The CDR3 DNA sequence: TGTGCCAGCAGTAGACTGGTTTCGGGGGGAGATACGCAGTATTTT. Full variable domain (missing parts from reference TRBV2 and TRBJ2-3): EPEVTQTPSHQVTQMGQEVILRCVPISNHLYFYWYRQILGQKVEFLVSFYNNEISEKSEIFDDQFSVERPDGSNFTLKIRSTKLEDSAMYFCASSRLVSGGDTQYFGPGTRLTVL.

The J gene is TRBJ1-5, the V gene TRBV12-3 or TRBV12-4; TRBD1 matches at 7 bases. Losses at the gene ends were 5 bases for V and 4 bases for J; bases not matched to a gene: 2. CDR3 size: 13 residues. This chain's CDR3 is CASSRQGNQPQHF. In nucleotides, the CDR3 is TGTGCCAGCAGTAGACAGGGAAATCAGCCCCAGCATTTT.

The V call is TRBV28, the J call TRBJ2-5, with 8 bases matching TRBD2. The CDR3 consists of 15 residues. The V gene end was trimmed by 4 bases and the J gene end by 7 bases; junction bases not matched to a gene: 11. The germline V gene has CDR1 MDHEN and CDR2 SYDVKM. The CDR3 region is CASSSQERGRATQYF. CDR3 nucleotide sequence: TGTGCCAGCAGTTCCCAGGAGCGGGGGAGGGCGACCCAGTACTTC.

The chain recombines TRBV20-1 with TRBJ2-5; D unresolved. Trimming removed 0 bases at V and 9 bases at J, with 20 bases between. The CDR3 has 15 residues. Germline-derived CDR1 and CDR2 are DFQATT and SNEGSKA (reference sequence). CDR3 residues: CSAREGSVVLASQYF. The CDR3 nucleotides read TGCAGTGCTAGAGAGGGCAGCGTGGTTTTGGCCTCCCAGTACTTC.

The chain is built from TRBV23-1 and TRBJ2-7; D not resolved. TRBV23-1 is marked as an open reading frame, function uncertain. The CDR3 covers 14 residues. With 0 bases removed from V and 0 bases from J, the gap between germline ends came to 6 bases. CDR3 in DNA: TGCGCCAGCAGTCAATCGACCTACTCCTACGAGCAGTACTTC. This translates into CASSQSTYSYEQYF.

CDR3 coding DNA: TGCAGTGCTAGAGTGGGGGTCAGCCCCTTCAATCAGCCCCAGCATTTT. It codes for CSARVGVSPFNQPQHF. The V and J genes are TRBV20-1 and TRBJ1-5; D is perhaps TRBD1 (5 bases). Germline loops: CDR1 DFQATT, CDR2 SNEGSKA (reference sequence). This CDR3 contains 16 residues. Trimming took off 1 base at V and 3 bases at J, with 16 bases between the two ends.

This rearrangement joins TRBV28 to TRBJ1-5; 7 nucleotides match TRBD1. Germline loops: CDR1 MDHEN, CDR2 SYDVKM. CDR3 length: 14 amino acids. V gave up 8 bases and J gave up 4 bases; unmatched junction bases: 8. CDR3 protein: CASFAGGSNQPQHF. CDR3 nucleotide sequence: TGTGCCAGCTTCGCAGGGGGGTCTAATCAGCCCCAGCATTTT.